The clone carrying this T cell receptor (beta chain) was picked up many times. Its specificity is unknown. The sample comes from a study of breast tumors, draining lymph nodes, adjacent tissues. One entry per CDR3 protein, called by TCRdb with MiXCR from the multiplex PCR reads. The profile covers around 130,000 distinct CDR3 sequences, with 15% to 20% appearing a single time and more than 3% taken by the ten largest. The CDR3 loop spans 13 amino acids. V was trimmed by 2 bases and J by 3 bases, leaving 9 bases between them. Germline V CDR1 and CDR2: SGHDT, YYEEEE. Study conclusions and caveats: Luminal-like breast cancer showed significantly higher tumor–nontumor repertoire similarity than basal-like. Tumor TCR diversity was below lymph nodes but above nontumor tissue.

Axillary draining lymph nodes of breast cancer patients supplied the node samples. The sequenced material came from axillary lymph node tissue. The origin of this receptor is a female donor with breast cancer. Some clones in this sample may be carry-over from other donors' samples. This chain joins TRBV5-6 and TRBJ2-7; D unresolved. Written as DNA, the CDR3 is TGTGCCAGCAGCTTACCAGGATTCTACGAGCAGTACTTC. It encodes CASSLPGFYEQYF.